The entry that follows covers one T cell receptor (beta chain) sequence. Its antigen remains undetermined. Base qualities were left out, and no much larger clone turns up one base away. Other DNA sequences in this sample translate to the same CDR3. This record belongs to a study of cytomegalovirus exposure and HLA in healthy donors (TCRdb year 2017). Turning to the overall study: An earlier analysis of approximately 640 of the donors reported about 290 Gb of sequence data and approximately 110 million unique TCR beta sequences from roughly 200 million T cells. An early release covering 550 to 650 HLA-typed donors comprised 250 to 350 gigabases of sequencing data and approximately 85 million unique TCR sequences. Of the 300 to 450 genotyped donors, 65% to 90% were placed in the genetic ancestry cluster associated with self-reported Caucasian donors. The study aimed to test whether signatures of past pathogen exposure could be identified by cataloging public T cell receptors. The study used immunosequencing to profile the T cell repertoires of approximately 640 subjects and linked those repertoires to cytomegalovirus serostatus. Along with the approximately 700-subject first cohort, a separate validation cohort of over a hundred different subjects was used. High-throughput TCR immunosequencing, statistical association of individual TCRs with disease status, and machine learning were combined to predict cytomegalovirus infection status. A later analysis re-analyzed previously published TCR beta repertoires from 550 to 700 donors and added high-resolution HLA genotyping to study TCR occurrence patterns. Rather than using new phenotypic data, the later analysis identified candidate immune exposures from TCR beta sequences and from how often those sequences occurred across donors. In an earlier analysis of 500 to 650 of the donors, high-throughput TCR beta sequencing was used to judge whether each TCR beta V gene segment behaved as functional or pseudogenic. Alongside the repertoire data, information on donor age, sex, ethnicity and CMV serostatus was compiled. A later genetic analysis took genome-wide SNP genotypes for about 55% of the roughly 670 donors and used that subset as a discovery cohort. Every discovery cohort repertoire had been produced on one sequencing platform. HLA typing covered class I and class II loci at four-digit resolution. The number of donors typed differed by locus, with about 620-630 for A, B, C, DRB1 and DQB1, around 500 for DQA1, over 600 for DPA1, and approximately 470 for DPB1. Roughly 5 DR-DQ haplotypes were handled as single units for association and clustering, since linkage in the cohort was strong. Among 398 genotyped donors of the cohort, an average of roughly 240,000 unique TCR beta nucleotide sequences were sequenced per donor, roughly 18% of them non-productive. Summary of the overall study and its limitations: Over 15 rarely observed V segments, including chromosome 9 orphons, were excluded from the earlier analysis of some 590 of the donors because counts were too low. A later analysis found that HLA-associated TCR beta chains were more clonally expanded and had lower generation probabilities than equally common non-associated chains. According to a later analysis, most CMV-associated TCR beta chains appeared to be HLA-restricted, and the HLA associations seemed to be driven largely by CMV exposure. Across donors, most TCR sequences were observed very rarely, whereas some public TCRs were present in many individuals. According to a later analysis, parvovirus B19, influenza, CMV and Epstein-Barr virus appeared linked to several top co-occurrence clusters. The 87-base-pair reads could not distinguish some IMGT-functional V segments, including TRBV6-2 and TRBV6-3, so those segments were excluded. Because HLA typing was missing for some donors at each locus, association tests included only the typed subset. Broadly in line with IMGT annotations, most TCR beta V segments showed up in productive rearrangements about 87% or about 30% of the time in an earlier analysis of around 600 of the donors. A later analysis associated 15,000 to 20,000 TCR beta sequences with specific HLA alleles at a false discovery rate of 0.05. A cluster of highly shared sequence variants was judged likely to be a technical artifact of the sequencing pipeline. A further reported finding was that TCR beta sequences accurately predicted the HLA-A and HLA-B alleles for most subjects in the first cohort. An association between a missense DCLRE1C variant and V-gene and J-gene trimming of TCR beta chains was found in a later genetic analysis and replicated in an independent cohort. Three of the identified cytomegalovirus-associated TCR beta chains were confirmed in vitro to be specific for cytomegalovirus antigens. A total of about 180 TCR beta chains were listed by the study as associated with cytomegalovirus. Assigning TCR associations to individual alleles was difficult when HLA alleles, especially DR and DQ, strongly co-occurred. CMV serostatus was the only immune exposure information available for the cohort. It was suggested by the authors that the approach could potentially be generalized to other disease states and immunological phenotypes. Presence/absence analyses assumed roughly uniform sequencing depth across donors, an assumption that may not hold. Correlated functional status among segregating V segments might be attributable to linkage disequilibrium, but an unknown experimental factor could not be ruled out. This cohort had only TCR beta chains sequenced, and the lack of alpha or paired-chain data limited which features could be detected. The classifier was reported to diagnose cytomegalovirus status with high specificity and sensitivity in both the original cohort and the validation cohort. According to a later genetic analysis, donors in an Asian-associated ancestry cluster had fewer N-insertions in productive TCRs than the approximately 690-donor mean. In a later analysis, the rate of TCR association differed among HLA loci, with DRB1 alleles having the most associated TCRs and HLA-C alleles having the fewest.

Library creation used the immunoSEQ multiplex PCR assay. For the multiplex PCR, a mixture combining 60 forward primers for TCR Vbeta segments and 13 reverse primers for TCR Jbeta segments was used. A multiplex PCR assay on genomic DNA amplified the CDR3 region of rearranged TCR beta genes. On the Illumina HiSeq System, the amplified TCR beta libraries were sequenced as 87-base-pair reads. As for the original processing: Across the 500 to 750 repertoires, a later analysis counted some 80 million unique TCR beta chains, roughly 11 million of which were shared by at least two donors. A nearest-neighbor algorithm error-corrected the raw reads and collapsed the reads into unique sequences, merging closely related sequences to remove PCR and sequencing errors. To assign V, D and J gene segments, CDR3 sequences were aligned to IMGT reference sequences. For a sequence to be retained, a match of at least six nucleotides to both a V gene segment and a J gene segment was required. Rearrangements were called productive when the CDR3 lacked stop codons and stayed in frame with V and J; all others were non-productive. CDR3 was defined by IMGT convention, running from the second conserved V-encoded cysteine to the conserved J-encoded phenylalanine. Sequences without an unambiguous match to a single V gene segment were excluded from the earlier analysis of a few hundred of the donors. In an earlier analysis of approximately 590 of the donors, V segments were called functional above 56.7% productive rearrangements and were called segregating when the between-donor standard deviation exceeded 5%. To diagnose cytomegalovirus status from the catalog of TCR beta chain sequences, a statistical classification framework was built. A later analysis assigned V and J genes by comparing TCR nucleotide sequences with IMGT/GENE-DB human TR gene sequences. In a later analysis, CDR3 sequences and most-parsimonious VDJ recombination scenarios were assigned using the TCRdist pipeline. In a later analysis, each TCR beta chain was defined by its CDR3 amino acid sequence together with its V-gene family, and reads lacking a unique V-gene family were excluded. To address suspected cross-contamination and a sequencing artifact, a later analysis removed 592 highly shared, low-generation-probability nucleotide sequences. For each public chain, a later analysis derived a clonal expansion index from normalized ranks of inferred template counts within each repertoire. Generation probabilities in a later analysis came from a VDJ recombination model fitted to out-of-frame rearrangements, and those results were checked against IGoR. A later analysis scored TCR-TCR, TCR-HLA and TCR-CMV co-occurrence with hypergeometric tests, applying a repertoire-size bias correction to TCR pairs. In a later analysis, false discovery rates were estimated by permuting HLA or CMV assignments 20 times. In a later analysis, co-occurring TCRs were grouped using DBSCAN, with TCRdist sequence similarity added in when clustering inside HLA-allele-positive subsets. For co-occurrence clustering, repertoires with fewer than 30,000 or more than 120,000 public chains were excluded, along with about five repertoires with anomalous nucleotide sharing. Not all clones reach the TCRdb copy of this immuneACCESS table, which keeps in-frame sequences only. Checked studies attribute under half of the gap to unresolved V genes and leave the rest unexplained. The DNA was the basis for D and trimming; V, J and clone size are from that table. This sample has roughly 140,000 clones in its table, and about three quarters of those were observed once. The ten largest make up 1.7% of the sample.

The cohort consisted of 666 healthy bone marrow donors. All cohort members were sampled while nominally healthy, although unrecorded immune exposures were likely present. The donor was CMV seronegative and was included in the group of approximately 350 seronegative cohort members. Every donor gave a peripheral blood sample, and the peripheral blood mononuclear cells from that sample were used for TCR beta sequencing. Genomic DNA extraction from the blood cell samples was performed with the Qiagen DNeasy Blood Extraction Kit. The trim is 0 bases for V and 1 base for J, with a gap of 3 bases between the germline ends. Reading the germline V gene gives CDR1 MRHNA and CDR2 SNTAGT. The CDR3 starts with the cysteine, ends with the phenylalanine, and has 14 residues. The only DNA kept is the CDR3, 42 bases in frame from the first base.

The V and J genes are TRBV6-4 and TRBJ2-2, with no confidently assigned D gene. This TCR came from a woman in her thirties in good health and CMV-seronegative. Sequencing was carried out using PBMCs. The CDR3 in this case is CASSDSLNTGELFF. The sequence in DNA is TGTGCCAGCAGTGACTCCCTGAACACCGGGGAGCTGTTTTTT.